This T cell receptor beta chain was observed in a study of response to subunit inactivated influenza vaccine (dated by TCRdb to about 2018). The study in broad terms: To follow how T cells responded to a trivalent subunit inactivated influenza vaccine, the researchers relied on deep quantitative profiling of the T cell receptor repertoire.

The CDR3, cysteine through phenylalanine, is 15 amino acids long. This entry keeps only the CDR3 DNA: 45 bases, framed from base 1. As encoded in the germline V gene (reference sequence), CDR1 is SGHKS while CDR2 is YYEKEE. For this chain, trimming is 4 bases at the V end and 5 bases at the J end, and the number of junction bases without a gene match is 10. The sample holds a few counts of this clonotype. It lacks a known antigen. Base quality data are lacking; no much larger clone is found one base away. Libraries were constructed by RT-PCR. These reads were obtained on an Illumina HiSeq 2500. The public reads were reanalyzed by TCRdb: fastp trimming at Q25, MiXCR alignment, in-frame beta chains only. One record per CDR3 amino acid sequence lists the most common genes and DNA. Recorded for this sample are about 780,000 distinct CDR3 sequences; roughly 20% of them occurred a single time. The ten top clones hold roughly 11% of the sample.

General conclusions and limits of the study: It was suggested by the authors that each seasonal influenza vaccination may recruit only a limited number of new T cells.

The TCR sequence derives from a man aged 45 to 65 who received an inactivated influenza vaccine. Donor details come from another sample of the same person, matched by shared clones. The chain is assembled from TRBV5-5 and TRBJ2-5, with 8 bases aligning to TRBD1. Here the sequenced sample was PBMCs from blood, taken 5 days after vaccination. The CDR3 sequence is CASSLSGQDDETQYF. The DNA reads TGTGCCAGCAGCCTCTCGGGACAGGATGATGAGACCCAGTACTTC.